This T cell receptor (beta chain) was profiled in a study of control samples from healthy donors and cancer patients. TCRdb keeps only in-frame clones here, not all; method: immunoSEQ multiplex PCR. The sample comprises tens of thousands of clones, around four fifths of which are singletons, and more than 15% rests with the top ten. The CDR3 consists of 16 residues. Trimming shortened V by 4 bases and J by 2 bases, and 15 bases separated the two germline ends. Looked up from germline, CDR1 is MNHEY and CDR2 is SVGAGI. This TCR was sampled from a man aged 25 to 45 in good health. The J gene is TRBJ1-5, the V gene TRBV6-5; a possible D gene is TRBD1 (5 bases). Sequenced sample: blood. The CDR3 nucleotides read TGTGCCAGCAGTTCCCTGGGGGAAGGGGGCAATCAGCCCCAGCATTTT. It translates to CASSSLGEGGNQPQHF.